This T cell receptor beta chain is drawn from a study of OX40 agonist ivuxolimab in advanced cancers. Across the study: Six ivuxolimab dose levels, 0.01 to 10 mg/kg, were given intravenously every 2 weeks. With a range of roughly 20 to 80, age averaged approximately 54 years, and about 80% were male.

This CDR3 comprises 17 residues. V was shortened by 3 bases and J by 0 bases, with 17 bases between the two germline ends. Germline-derived CDR1 and CDR2 are LNHDA and SQIVND (reference sequence). Study observations and caveats: The specificity for antigen of the expanded peripheral T cells was not determined. The CD4+ and CD8+ T cells in the blood had expanded clonally by week 6 at 0.1 to 3.0 mg/kg.

Comments on this clone: Its antigen remains unknown.

Data came from immunoSEQ multiplex PCR; TCRdb stores just in-frame clones and leaves some out. The sample consists of around 35,000 clones, under 90% of them appearing once. The source is an adult with an advanced solid tumor such as melanoma, head and neck, liver or kidney cancer. The sample here was CD4+ or CD8+ T cells sorted from blood, taken in a trial of the OX40 agonist ivuxolimab. The genes are TRBV19 and TRBJ1-1, with D hard to call. CDR3 bases: TGTGCCAGTAGTATTGGGCTCCTGCCGGATATGAACACTGAAGCTTTCTTT. This encodes CASSIGLLPDMNTEAFF.